This T cell receptor (beta chain) was sequenced for a study of blood T cell repertoires in COVID-19. The wider study: The samples span acute and convalescent COVID-19 from the United States, Italy and Spain.

TCRdb's copy holds only in-frame clones and misses some; the assay was immunoSEQ multiplex PCR. The profile shows around 150,000 clones, around 85% of them singletons. Germline CDR1 is MDHEN and CDR2 is SYDVKM. The CDR3 has 17 amino acids. V shed 1 base and J 1 base; nucleotides not matched to a gene: 10. The chain carries TRBV28 and TRBJ2-7, with TRBD1 matching over 7 bases. This TCR came from an older man with acute or convalescent COVID-19. Sequencing was performed on peripheral blood. CDR3 sequence (DNA): TGTGCCAGCAGTTTATCCGCCTACAGGGGCCGATCCTACGAGCAGTACTTC. Encoded protein: CASSLSAYRGRSYEQYF.